This TCR beta chain was found in a study of blood T cell repertoires in COVID-19. Study details: Sample material is recorded as cDNA or gDNA derived from T cells, B-cell-depleted T cells, or PBMCs.

As handled by the study authors: Reference gene primer amplification gave estimated nucleated cell counts. The assay was immunoSEQ multiplex PCR, and TCRdb's table has in-frame clones only and misses some. The DNA was the basis for D and trimming; V, J and clone size are from that table. The sample records 150,000 to 200,000 clones, more than 75% being singletons. CDR3 size: 14 residues. Per germline, CDR1 MGHDK and CDR2 SYGVNS. V gave up 3 bases and J gave up 2 bases; unmatched junction bases: 1. This TCR derives from a middle-aged man with active or convalescent COVID-19. The chain joins TRBV25-1 to TRBJ2-3; 8 bases agree with TRBD1. Sequenced sample: peripheral blood. This chain's CDR3 is CASSETGDTDTQYF. In nucleotides, the CDR3 is TGTGCCAGCAGTGAGACAGGGGACACAGATACGCAGTATTTT.